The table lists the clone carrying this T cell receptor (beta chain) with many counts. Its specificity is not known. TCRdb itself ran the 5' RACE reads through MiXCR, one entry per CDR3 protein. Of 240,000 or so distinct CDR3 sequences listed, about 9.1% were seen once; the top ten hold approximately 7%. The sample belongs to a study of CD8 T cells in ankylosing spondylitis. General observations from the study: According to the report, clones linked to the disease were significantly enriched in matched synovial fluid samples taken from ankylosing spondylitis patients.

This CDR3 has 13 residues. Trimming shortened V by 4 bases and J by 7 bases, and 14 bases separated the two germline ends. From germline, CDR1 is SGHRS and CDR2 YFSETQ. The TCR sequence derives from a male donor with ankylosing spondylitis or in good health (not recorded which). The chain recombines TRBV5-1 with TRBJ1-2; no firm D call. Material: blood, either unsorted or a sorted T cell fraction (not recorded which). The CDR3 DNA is TGCGCCAGCAGCCTGGACGGAAACAGTGGCTACACCTTC. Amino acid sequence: CASSLDGNSGYTF. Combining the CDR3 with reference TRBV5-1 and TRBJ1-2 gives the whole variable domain KAGVTQTPRYLIKTRGQQVTLSCSPISGHRSVSWYQQTPGQGLQFLFEYFSETQRNKGNFPGRFSGRQFSNSRSEMNVSTLELGDSALYLCASSLDGNSGYTFGSGTRLTVV.